The next 26 T cell receptor beta chains were all read from a single sample in a study of CD8 T cells in ankylosing spondylitis. Points from the study as a whole: What appeared characteristic of ankylosing spondylitis blood was a TCR beta motif of eight or nine highly homologous variants.

Their recognized antigens are unknown. TCRdb itself ran the 5' RACE reads through MiXCR, one entry per CDR3 protein. The sample holds a few hundred thousand distinct CDR3 sequences; approximately 20% are singletons and the top ten take roughly a sixth. Sequences were obtained from blood, either unsorted or a sorted T cell fraction (not recorded which). All receptors come from a male donor with ankylosing spondylitis.

This clonotype was picked up a small number of times. The rearrangement links TRBV3-1 to TRBJ1-5; D not resolved. The CDR3 is 14 residues long. Germline CDR1 reads LGHDT; CDR2 reads YNNKEL (reference sequence). V lost 4 bases and J 3 bases, leaving 10 bases between the germline ends. Written as DNA, the CDR3 is TGTGCCAGCAGCCGCGGACGGGTCAATCAGCCCCAGCATTTT. Protein product: CASSRGRVNQPQHF.

This rearrangement joins TRBV7-8 to TRBJ2-2; 7 bases agree with TRBD1. This CDR3 spans 15 amino acids. Trimming at V came to 5 bases and at J to 5 bases, leaving 8 bases not matched to a gene. Germline CDR1 reads SGHVS; CDR2 reads FQNEAQ. CDR3 protein: CASSHRDSGTGELFF. The DNA for the CDR3 is TGTGCCAGCAGCCACCGGGACAGTGGGACCGGGGAGCTGTTTTTT. The whole variable domain, remainder taken from reference TRBV7-8 and TRBJ2-2, is GAGVSQSPRYKVAKRGQDVALRCDPISGHVSLFWYQQALGQGPEFLTYFQNEAQLDKSGLPSDRFFAERPEGSVSTLKIQRTQQEDSAVYLCASSHRDSGTGELFFGEGSRLTVL.

This chain connects TRBV29-1 to TRBJ2-7, with 7 bases fitting TRBD1. Germline CDR1 reads SQVTM; CDR2 reads ANQGSEA. The CDR3 covers 12 residues. Losses at the gene ends were 6 bases for V and 1 base for J; bases not matched to a gene: 3. The CDR3 loop is CSVLRGSYEQYF. DNA of the CDR3: TGCAGCGTGCTCAGGGGGTCCTACGAGCAGTACTTC.

The sample holds a few counts of this clonotype. This chain's CDR3 is CASSQEEGPGELFF. As DNA, the CDR3 is TGCGCCAGCAGCCAAGAGGAGGGCCCCGGGGAGCTGTTTTTT. The chain links TRBV4-3 to TRBJ2-2; the D gene is possibly TRBD2 (6 bases). Per germline, CDR1 LGHNA and CDR2 YSLEER. The CDR3 totals 14 residues. V lost 0 bases and J lost 6, with 8 bases in between.

The chain is built from TRBV5-1 and TRBJ2-7; tentatively, D is TRBD2 (7 bases). CDR1 is SGHRS, CDR2 YFSETQ, per germline. V lost 4 bases, J lost 5 bases, and 13 bases lay in between. CDR3 length equals 13 residues. The CDR3 region has the DNA TGCGCCAGCAGCCGGGGGGCGATCGACGAGCAGTACTTC. Residues: CASSRGAIDEQYF.

The V gene is TRBV25-1, the J gene TRBJ1-6; D is uncertain. The CDR3 is 15 amino acids. Per the germline V gene, CDR1 is MGHDK and CDR2 is SYGVNS. V gave up 2 bases and J gave up 9 bases, with 14 bases separating them. CDR3 residues: CASSEREAALSPLHF. CDR3 in DNA: TGTGCCAGCAGTGAACGGGAGGCGGCACTTTCACCCCTCCACTTT.

The chain employs TRBV29-1 and TRBJ2-5; perhaps TRBD1 as D (5 bases). V was cut by 7 bases and J by 2 bases, with 11 bases left in between. Germline CDR1 reads SQVTM; CDR2 reads ANQGSEA. This CDR3 region has 12 residues. CDR3 in amino acids: CSAKTGQETQYF. CDR3 nucleotides: TGCAGCGCAAAAACAGGTCAAGAGACCCAGTACTTC.

This clonotype was counted only a few times. This rearrangement joins TRBV4-2 to TRBJ2-7; 12 bases line up with TRBD2. This CDR3 region has 18 residues. The trim removed 0 bases at V and 0 bases at J, leaving 6 bases unmatched. From germline, CDR1 is LGHNA and CDR2 YNFKEQ. The CDR3 protein is CASSQDPSGRGISYEQYF. The CDR3 DNA follows: TGTGCCAGCAGCCAAGATCCTAGCGGGAGGGGGATCTCCTACGAGCAGTACTTC.

This clonotype was observed a handful of times. The chain links TRBV20-1 to TRBJ2-6; no clear D. The CDR3 consists of 13 residues. Looked up from germline, CDR1 is DFQATT and CDR2 is SNEGSKA (reference sequence). Between the trimmed V and J ends, which lost 5 bases and 0 bases, there was a span of 5 bases. The DNA for the CDR3 is TGCAGTGCTCCCCACTCTGGGGCCAACGTCCTGACTTTC. The encoded protein is CSAPHSGANVLTF.

A single count supports this clonotype. In DNA, the CDR3 is TGCGCCAGCAGCAGAGGGACAGGGGTATTGGGCGAGCAGTACTTC. Protein: CASSRGTGVLGEQYF. This chain uses TRBV5-1 with TRBJ2-7, with 10 bases aligning to TRBD1. There are 15 residues in the CDR3. Looked up from germline, CDR1 is SGHRS and CDR2 is YFSETQ. J gave up 6 bases and V 4 bases, and 10 bases lay outside the gene matches.

The chain links TRBV5-1 to TRBJ1-2; 7 nucleotides align to TRBD1. J lost 8 bases, V lost 2 bases, and 6 bases had no gene match. CDR3 length: 13 amino acids. From germline, CDR1 is SGHRS and CDR2 YFSETQ. The CDR3 protein is CASSFNRGGGYTF. CDR3 nucleotides: TGCGCCAGCAGCTTTAACAGGGGCGGCGGCTACACCTTC.

The chain couples TRBV5-1 to TRBJ2-1; 12 positions agree with TRBD2. V lost 0 bases, J lost 7 bases, and 2 bases stayed unmatched. The CDR3 has 15 amino acids. Per germline, CDR1 SGHRS and CDR2 YFSETQ. The CDR3 DNA is TGCGCCAGCAGCTTGGGGACTAGCGGGGAGAATGAGCAGTTCTTC. This encodes CASSLGTSGENEQFF.

This clonotype has more than one count but fewer than ten. CDR3 sequence (DNA): TGCGCCAGCAGCACCCTTTACAATGAGCAGTTCTTC. It is translated as CASSTLYNEQFF. This rearrangement joins TRBV5-1 to TRBJ2-1; D remains ambiguous. Trimming pared 4 bases from V and 4 bases from J, leaving 6 bases between. CDR1 and CDR2 from the germline V gene are SGHRS and YFSETQ. This CDR3 spans 12 amino acids.

A few counts support this clonotype. The chain uses TRBV15 and TRBJ2-1; D unresolved. The CDR3 covers 14 residues. V dropped 5 bases and J dropped 4 bases, with 12 bases sitting between them. Germline-derived CDR1 and CDR2 are LNHNV and YYDKDF (reference sequence). The CDR3 DNA reads TGTGCCACCAGCTCAGGTAGCAGTTACAATGAGCAGTTCTTC. Encoded protein: CATSSGSSYNEQFF.

The chain employs TRBV14 and TRBJ2-1; D unclear. The CDR3 length is 11 residues. Trimming took off 1 base at V and 12 bases at J, with 7 bases between the two ends. Germline-derived CDR1 and CDR2 are SGHDN and FVKESK. The CDR3 DNA is TGTGCCAGCAGCCAAGGGTTCGGGCAGTTCTTC. Protein: CASSQGFGQFF. The variable domain in full, completed from reference TRBV14 and TRBJ2-1, reads EAGVTQFPSHSVIEKGQTVTLRCDPISGHDNLYWYRRVMGKEIKFLLHFVKESKQDESGMPNNRFLAERTGGTYSTLKVQPAELEDSGVYFCASSQGFGQFFGPGTRLTVL.

This clonotype was detected only a few times. The chain uses TRBV9 and TRBJ2-2; no clear D. CDR1 SGDLS and CDR2 YYNGEE come from the germline V gene. V was clipped by 1 base and J by 5 bases, with 12 bases between them. CDR3 length equals 15 residues. DNA of the CDR3: TGTGCCAGCAGCGTAAGGATGGATAAGACCGGGGAGCTGTTTTTT. It specifies CASSVRMDKTGELFF.

The V and J genes are TRBV20-1 and TRBJ2-1; 11 bases match TRBD2. CDR3 size: 17 residues. With V trimmed by 0 bases and J by 6 bases, 10 bases remained unmatched. Germline V CDR1 and CDR2: DFQATT, SNEGSKA (reference sequence). CDR3: CSARDRVAGGPSNEQFF. The CDR3 nucleotides read TGCAGTGCTAGAGATCGTGTAGCGGGAGGGCCCAGCAATGAGCAGTTCTTC.

The rearrangement links TRBV20-1 to TRBJ2-7; D perhaps matches TRBD2 (6 bases). The CDR3 loop spans 14 amino acids. The V gene lost 5 bases and the J gene lost 5 bases, with 19 bases spanning the gap. Germline V gene data show CDR1 as DFQATT and CDR2 as SNEGSKA (reference sequence). As DNA, the CDR3 is TGCAGTGCTCCGAAACTAGCTGTAGGCCACGAGCAGTACTTC. This codes for CSAPKLAVGHEQYF.

The V call is TRBV12-3 or TRBV12-4, the J call TRBJ1-1, with 10 bases fitting TRBD1. The CDR3 runs to 18 residues. The J segment lost 0 bases and the V segment lost 1 base, leaving 8 bases of the junction unmatched. CDR3 in DNA: TGTGCCAGCAGTTTAGTTTTCGGGACAGGGGCTTTGAACACTGAAGCTTTCTTT. Protein sequence: CASSLVFGTGALNTEAFF.

The CDR3 nucleotides are TGTGCCAGCAGCTTAAGGCCAGGGCCGATTCACGTCCTGACTTTC. This gives the protein CASSLRPGPIHVLTF. V gene TRBV5-6 combines with J gene TRBJ2-6; D is possibly TRBD1 (5 bases). V was clipped by 2 bases and J by 11 bases, with 17 bases between them. CDR1 SGHDT and CDR2 YYEEEE come from the germline V gene. The CDR3 covers 15 residues.

This clonotype was detected only a few times. The genes are TRBV9 and TRBJ2-2; 9 bases agree with TRBD1. In germline, CDR1 is SGDLS, CDR2 YYNGEE. The CDR3 covers 16 residues. Germline trimming cut 0 bases from V and 3 bases from J; bases unmatched to any gene: 3. The CDR3 coding sequence is TGTGCCAGCAGCGTAGGGGACAGGGTATACACCGGGGAGCTGTTTTTT. Translation: CASSVGDRVYTGELFF.

The chain couples TRBV13 to TRBJ2-3; TRBD2 might be the D (6 bases). The CDR3 has 15 residues. The germline V gene has CDR1 PRHDT and CDR2 FYEKMQ (reference sequence). V was clipped by 0 bases and J by 2 bases, with 9 bases between them. The CDR3 DNA follows: TGTGCCAGCAGCTTAGGCCCGGGAGACACAGATACGCAGTATTTT. Translating it yields CASSLGPGDTDTQYF.

This clonotype has only a few counts. The chain is built from TRBV10-3 and TRBJ2-3; D unresolved. The CDR3 has 15 amino acids. Trimming left V 10 bases short and J 2 bases short, with 19 bases between. Germline CDR1 reads ENHRY; CDR2 reads SYGVKD. The CDR3 bases are TGTGCCACCGCCCCTATTCCTTCACACACAGATACGCAGTATTTT. It translates to CATAPIPSHTDTQYF.

This clonotype was counted a few times. J is TRBJ1-1 and V is TRBV9; D call uncertain. Germline loops: CDR1 SGDLS, CDR2 YYNGEE. Trimming cost V 0 bases and J 0 bases, with 9 bases left between them. The CDR3 length is 15 residues. The CDR3: CASSVEVTMNTEAFF. In DNA form, the CDR3 reads TGTGCCAGCAGCGTAGAGGTGACGATGAACACTGAAGCTTTCTTT.

The V gene is TRBV6-2 or TRBV6-3, the J gene TRBJ1-6, with D hard to call. V lost 6 bases and J 9 bases, leaving 15 bases between the germline ends. Germline V gene lookup returns CDR1 MNHEY and CDR2 SVGEGT. CDR3 size: 14 residues. As DNA, the CDR3 is TGTGCCAGCAGAAGAGACGGTGGCGGTTCACCCCTCCACTTT. This encodes CASRRDGGGSPLHF.

This clonotype was recorded at least ten times. The chain is built from TRBV20-1 and TRBJ1-2, with D perhaps matching TRBD1 (6 bases). CDR1 and CDR2 from the germline V gene are DFQATT and SNEGSKA (reference sequence). V was trimmed by 3 bases and J by 7 bases, leaving 15 bases between them. CDR3 length: 13 residues. Written as DNA, the CDR3 is TGCAGTGCTAGTCGTGGACAGAGACTTGGCTACACCTTC. As protein: CSASRGQRLGYTF.